Each of the 16 T cell receptor beta chains below was sequenced from the same sample in a study of blood T cell repertoires in COVID-19. Profiled with immunoSEQ multiplex PCR; TCRdb holds only in-frame clones, not every one. The sample records some 100,000 clones, roughly nine tenths being singletons. Sequencing was carried out using peripheral blood. These receptors all come from a man in his forties or fifties with acute or convalescent COVID-19.

The V gene is TRBV19, the J gene TRBJ2-1, with D perhaps matching TRBD2 (5 bases). Germline CDR1 reads LNHDA; CDR2 reads SQIVND (reference sequence). Trimming took off 8 bases at V and 2 bases at J, with 13 bases between the two ends. CDR3 size: 14 residues. The DNA for the CDR3 is TGTGCCAGTTCTCCGGCCGGGGCCTACAATGAGCAGTTCTTC. This gives the protein CASSPAGAYNEQFF.

The rearrangement joins TRBV2 to TRBJ2-7, with TRBD1 matching 11 bases. J was trimmed by 4 bases and V by 7 bases; bases with no gene match: 3. The CDR3 loop spans 13 amino acids. In germline, CDR1 is SNHLY, CDR2 FYNNEI. The CDR3 reads CASTGTGGYEQYF. For the CDR3, the DNA is TGTGCCAGCACAGGGACAGGGGGGTACGAGCAGTACTTC.

V gene TRBV4-1 combines with J gene TRBJ2-3; D is unclear. Germline V gives CDR1 MGHRA, CDR2 YSYEKL. The length of the CDR3 is 16 residues. V was trimmed by 4 bases and J by 3 bases, leaving 17 bases between them. CDR3 sequence (DNA): TGCGCCAGCAGCCTTTTGGGCCAAAAAAAGACAGATACGCAGTATTTT. Translation: CASSLLGQKKTDTQYF.

The V and J genes are TRBV4-1 and TRBJ1-4, with 7 positions matching TRBD1. Trimming took 4 bases from V and 8 from J; bases not matched to a gene: 7. This CDR3 is built from 14 residues. CDR1 is MGHRA and CDR2 is YSYEKL in the germline V gene. In nucleotides, the CDR3 is TGCGCCAGCAGCCGCGGGACAGCGAGGGAAAAACTGTTTTTT. Amino acids: CASSRGTAREKLFF.

The V and J genes are TRBV5-1 and TRBJ1-3; D not certain. The CDR3 length is 14 residues. Trimming removed 3 bases from V and 4 bases from J, with 11 bases in between. Germline CDR1 and CDR2: SGHRS and YFSETQ. This CDR3 is CASSYGLAGNTIYF. CDR3 sequence (DNA): TGCGCCAGCAGCTACGGACTTGCCGGAAACACCATATATTTT.

The V gene is TRBV19, the J gene TRBJ2-7; D not certain. Germline CDR1 LNHDA, CDR2 SQIVND (reference sequence). This CDR3 has 14 residues. Trimming shortened V by 7 bases and J by 6 bases, and 19 bases separated the two germline ends. CDR3 amino acids: CASTPRASLGEQYF. As DNA, the CDR3 is TGTGCCAGTACCCCGAGAGCCTCACTCGGCGAGCAGTACTTC.

This clone was recorded a few times. The rearrangement uses TRBV14 and TRBJ1-2; 7 nucleotides align to TRBD1. The CDR3 runs to 17 residues. Germline loops: CDR1 SGHDN, CDR2 FVKESK. The ends lost 4 bases at V and 5 bases at J; junction bases unmatched: 16. The CDR3 coding sequence is TGTGCCAGCAGCCGTGAAGTTACAGGGGCGAATCCTTATGGCTACACCTTC. It encodes CASSREVTGANPYGYTF.

The chain carries TRBV18 and TRBJ2-1; TRBD2 is a possible D gene (5 bases). The CDR3 loop spans 15 amino acids. Between the trimmed V and J ends, which lost 3 bases and 3 bases, there was a span of 12 bases. Germline V gene lookup returns CDR1 KGHSH and CDR2 LQKENI. The DNA for the CDR3 is TGTGCCAGCTCACCCTCCAGCGGCGGCTACAATGAGCAGTTCTTC. Its protein product is CASSPSSGGYNEQFF.

The rearrangement links TRBV9 to TRBJ1-1; 9 nucleotides match TRBD1. Germline V lookup: CDR1 SGDLS, CDR2 YYNGEE. CDR3 length: 13 residues. Germline trimming cut 3 bases from V and 4 bases from J; bases unmatched to any gene: 1. This CDR3 is CASSAQGATEAFF. In DNA form, the CDR3 reads TGTGCCAGCAGCGCACAGGGGGCCACTGAAGCTTTCTTT.

The chain joins TRBV27 to TRBJ1-4; 7 bases line up with TRBD1. The CDR3 has 15 residues. Germline CDR1 reads MNHEY; CDR2 reads SMNVEV (reference sequence). Trimming removed 10 bases from V and 7 bases from J; junction bases left unmatched: 15. In DNA, the CDR3 is TGTGCCACCAAAGATTACAGGGGACGGGTTGAAAAACTGTTTTTT. Translated, it gives CATKDYRGRVEKLFF. The full variable domain, completed using reference TRBV27 and TRBJ1-4, is EAQVTQNPRYLITVTGKKLTVTCSQNMNHEYMSWYRQDPGLGLRQIYYSMNVEVTDKGDVPEGYKVSRKEKRNFPLILESPSPNQTSLYFCATKDYRGRVEKLFFGSGTQLSVL.

J is TRBJ2-7 and V is TRBV29-1; TRBD1 matches at 9 bases. Germline CDR1 SQVTM, CDR2 ANQGSEA. The CDR3 is 14 residues long. The ends lost 5 bases at V and 2 bases at J; junction bases unmatched: 7. The chain's CDR3 is CSVRGGTGTYEQYF. DNA of the CDR3: TGCAGCGTTCGTGGTGGGACAGGGACCTACGAGCAGTACTTC.

The chain combines TRBV19 with TRBJ1-2; D gene ambiguous. The CDR3 is 13 amino acids. The germline V gene has CDR1 LNHDA and CDR2 SQIVND (reference sequence). V dropped 0 bases and J dropped 8 bases, with 10 bases sitting between them. The CDR3 nucleotides are TGTGCCAGTAGTATAGATGTCACACGCGGCTACACCTTC. It yields the protein CASSIDVTRGYTF.

V gene TRBV3-1 (or the pseudogene TRBV3-2) combines with J gene TRBJ1-1; maybe TRBD1 (6 bases). The ends were cut back, 3 bases at V and 2 bases at J, with 10 bases in the middle. There are 14 residues in the CDR3. Germline CDR1 LGHDT, CDR2 YNNKEL (reference sequence). CDR3 protein: CASSHRTVNTEAFF. In nucleotides, the CDR3 is TGTGCCAGCAGCCATCGGACAGTTAACACTGAAGCTTTCTTT.

This clone was observed a single time. The chain links TRBV28 to TRBJ1-5, with 11 bases aligning to TRBD1. The CDR3 is 21 residues long. Germline CDR1 is MDHEN and CDR2 is SYDVKM. V lost 5 bases, J lost 0 bases, and 18 bases stayed unmatched. The CDR3 spells CASSPYWEGTGGYYSNQPQHF. CDR3 DNA: TGTGCCAGCAGTCCTTATTGGGAGGGGACAGGGGGATACTATAGCAATCAGCCCCAGCATTTT.

The rearrangement links TRBV5-5 to TRBJ2-7; a possible D gene is TRBD2 (5 bases). Germline V CDR1 and CDR2: SGHKS, YYEKEE (reference sequence). The CDR3 is 12 residues long. V was shortened by 1 base and J by 3 bases, with 5 bases between the two germline ends. Here the CDR3 reads CASSLSGYEQYF. The CDR3 DNA reads TGTGCCAGCAGCTTGAGCGGCTACGAGCAGTACTTC. The whole variable domain, remainder taken from reference TRBV5-5 and TRBJ2-7, is DAGVTQSPTHLIKTRGQQVTLRCSPISGHKSVSWYQQVLGQGPQFIFQYYEKEERGRGNFPDRFSARQFPNYSSELNVNALLLGDSALYLCASSLSGYEQYFGPGTRLTVT.

This clone was picked up one time. The chain combines TRBV28 with TRBJ2-7; 9 positions match TRBD1. CDR1 and CDR2 (germline): MDHEN, SYDVKM. V shed 5 bases and J 2 bases; nucleotides not matched to a gene: 7. The CDR3 runs to 15 residues. The CDR3 DNA is TGTGCCAGCAGTCCACCGGGACAGGGAACCTACGAGCAGTACTTC. This gives the protein CASSPPGQGTYEQYF.